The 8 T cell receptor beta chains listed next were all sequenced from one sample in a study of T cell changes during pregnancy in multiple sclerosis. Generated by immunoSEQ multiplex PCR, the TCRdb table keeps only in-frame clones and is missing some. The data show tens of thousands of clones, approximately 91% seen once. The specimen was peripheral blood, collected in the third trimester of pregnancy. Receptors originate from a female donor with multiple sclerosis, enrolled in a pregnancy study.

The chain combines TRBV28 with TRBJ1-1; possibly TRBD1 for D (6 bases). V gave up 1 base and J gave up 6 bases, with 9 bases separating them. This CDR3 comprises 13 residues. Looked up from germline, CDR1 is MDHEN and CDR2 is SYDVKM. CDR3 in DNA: TGTGCCAGCAGTTTATCAGGGGAGCCTGAAGCTTTCTTT. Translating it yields CASSLSGEPEAFF.

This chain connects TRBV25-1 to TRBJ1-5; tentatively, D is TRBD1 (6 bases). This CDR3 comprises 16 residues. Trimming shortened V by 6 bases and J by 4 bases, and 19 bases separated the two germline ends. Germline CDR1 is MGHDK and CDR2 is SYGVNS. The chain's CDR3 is CASRDSPGQENQPQHF. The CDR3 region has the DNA TGTGCCAGCAGGGATTCCCCGGGACAAGAGAATCAGCCCCAGCATTTT.

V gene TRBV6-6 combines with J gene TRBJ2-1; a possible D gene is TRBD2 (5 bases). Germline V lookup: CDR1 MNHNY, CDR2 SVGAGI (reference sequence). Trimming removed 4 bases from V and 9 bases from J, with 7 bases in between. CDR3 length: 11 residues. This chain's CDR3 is CASSSRGEQFF. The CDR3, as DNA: TGTGCCAGCAGTTCCCGGGGTGAGCAGTTCTTC.

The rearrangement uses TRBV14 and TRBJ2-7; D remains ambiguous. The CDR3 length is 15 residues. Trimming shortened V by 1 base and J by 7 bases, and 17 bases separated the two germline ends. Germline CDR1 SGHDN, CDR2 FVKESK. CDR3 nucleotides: TGTGCCAGCAGCCAAGTGGCGGCGGCGTCCTGGGAGCAGTACTTC. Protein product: CASSQVAAASWEQYF.

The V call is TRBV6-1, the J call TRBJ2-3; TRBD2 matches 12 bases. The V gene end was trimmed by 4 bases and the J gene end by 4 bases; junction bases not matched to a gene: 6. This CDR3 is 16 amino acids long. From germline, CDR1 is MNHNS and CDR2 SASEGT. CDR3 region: CASSGQTSGGSDTQYF. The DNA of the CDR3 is TGTGCCAGCAGTGGACAGACTAGCGGGGGATCAGATACGCAGTATTTT.

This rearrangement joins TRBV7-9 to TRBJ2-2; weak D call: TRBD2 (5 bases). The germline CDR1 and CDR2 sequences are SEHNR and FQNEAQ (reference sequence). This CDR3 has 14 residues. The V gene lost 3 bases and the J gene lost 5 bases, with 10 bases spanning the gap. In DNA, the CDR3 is TGTGCCAGCAGCTTCACGGCGGGTACCGGGGAGCTGTTTTTT. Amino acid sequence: CASSFTAGTGELFF.

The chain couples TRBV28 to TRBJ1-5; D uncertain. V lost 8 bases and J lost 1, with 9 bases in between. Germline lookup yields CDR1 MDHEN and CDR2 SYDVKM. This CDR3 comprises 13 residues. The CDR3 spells CASSGESNQPQHF. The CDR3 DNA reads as TGTGCCAGCTCGGGAGAAAGCAATCAGCCCCAGCATTTT.

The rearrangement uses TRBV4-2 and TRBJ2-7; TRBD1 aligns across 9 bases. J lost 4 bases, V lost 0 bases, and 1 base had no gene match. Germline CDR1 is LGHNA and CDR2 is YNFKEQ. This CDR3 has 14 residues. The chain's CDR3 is CASSQDDRGYEQYF. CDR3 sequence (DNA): TGTGCCAGCAGCCAAGACGACAGGGGGTACGAGCAGTACTTC.